The present T cell receptor beta chain was sequenced within a study of blood T cell repertoires in COVID-19. In the study overall: The study drew acute and convalescent COVID-19 samples from the United States, Italy and Spain. PBMCs, B-cell-depleted T cells, or T cells were the source of the cDNA or gDNA that made up the material.

Losses at the gene ends were 8 bases for V and 3 bases for J; bases not matched to a gene: 11. The length of the CDR3 is 17 residues. Germline CDR1 and CDR2: MDHEN and SYDVKM. Sequencing was performed with immunoSEQ multiplex PCR; in TCRdb, only in-frame clones are kept and a portion is missing. The sample lists about 73,000 clones, over 70% seen once, with under 3% in the top ten. The receptor was derived from a man aged 80 or over with active or convalescent COVID-19. V and J are TRBV28 and TRBJ2-6, with 9 bases identical to TRBD1. Sequencing used peripheral blood. In nucleotides, the CDR3 is TGTGCCAGCTACACGACAGGGGGGAATGTTGGGGCCAACGTCCTGACTTTC. Encoded protein: CASYTTGGNVGANVLTF.